These 18 T cell receptor beta chains were all obtained from the same sample, sequenced in a study of shared clonotypes between healthy human individuals. Clones were read by immunoSEQ multiplex PCR, and TCRdb kept only the in-frame ones, dropping some. The sample carries more than 1.2 million clones, 98% recorded once. Sequencing was done on a sample of naive CD4+ T cells sorted from blood. Stated subset: CD45RA+ positively selected. These receptors all stem from a young man in good health.

This chain links TRBV2 with TRBJ1-2, with D uncertain. CDR3 length equals 13 residues. Germline CDR1 reads SNHLY; CDR2 reads FYNNEI. The V gene lost 4 bases and the J gene lost 2 bases, with 8 bases spanning the gap. The CDR3 nucleotides are TGTGCCAGCAGTGTGGAGAAAAACTATGGCTACACCTTC. Its protein product is CASSVEKNYGYTF.

The chain has TRBV7-2 and TRBJ1-2; the D is unclear. The CDR3 sequence is 14 residues long. V lost 4 bases to trimming and J lost 5 bases, with 14 bases between them. Germline V gene sequence: CDR1 SGHTA, CDR2 FQGNSA. CDR3 amino acids: CASSSASGPYGYTF. CDR3 in DNA: TGTGCCAGCAGCTCCGCATCCGGACCTTATGGCTACACCTTC.

The chain links TRBV6-1 to TRBJ1-5, with a weak D call TRBD1 (6 bases). This CDR3 spans 14 amino acids. The germline CDR1 and CDR2 sequences are MNHNS and SASEGT. Trimming removed 7 bases at V and 1 base at J, with 11 bases between. CDR3 coding DNA: TGTGCCAGCAAGGAGGGGGGGAGCAATCAGCCCCAGCATTTT. Its protein is CASKEGGSNQPQHF.

The chain uses TRBV2 and TRBJ2-2; D remains ambiguous. Trimming took off 6 bases at V and 4 bases at J, with 9 bases between the two ends. Germline-derived CDR1 and CDR2 are SNHLY and FYNNEI. The CDR3 has 13 residues. CDR3 nucleotide sequence: TGTGCCAGCAGCGCAGAAACCACCGGGGAGCTGTTTTTT. This gives the protein CASSAETTGELFF.

V and J are TRBV28 and TRBJ2-7; D not certain. V gave up 8 bases and J gave up 2 bases, with 7 bases separating them. The CDR3 consists of 11 residues. The V gene's germline CDR1 is MDHEN and CDR2 SYDVKM. CDR3 bases: TGTGCCAGCCGGAACCCCTACGAGCAGTACTTC. Its protein is CASRNPYEQYF.

The chain links TRBV28 to TRBJ1-2; tentatively, D is TRBD1 (5 bases). This CDR3 is built from 15 residues. Germline CDR1 MDHEN, CDR2 SYDVKM. V was shortened by 6 bases and J by 1 base, with 15 bases between the two germline ends. The CDR3: CASSPIQGNNYGYTF. The CDR3 coding sequence is TGTGCCAGCAGCCCAATCCAGGGAAATAACTATGGCTACACCTTC.

V is TRBV15 and J is TRBJ1-2; 7 bases align to TRBD1. There are 16 residues in the CDR3. Losses at the gene ends were 1 base for V and 0 bases for J; bases not matched to a gene: 5. The germline CDR1 and CDR2 sequences are LNHNV and YYDKDF (reference sequence). CDR3 nucleotides: TGTGCCACCAGCAGAGGCGGGACAGCAGCTAACTATGGCTACACCTTC. Residues: CATSRGGTAANYGYTF.

This clone was seen just once. The chain uses TRBV30 and TRBJ2-7, with TRBD2 matching over 9 bases. The V and J ends lost 1 base and 6 bases, in that order; junction bases with no gene match: 10. Germline V gene lookup returns CDR1 GTSNPN and CDR2 SVGIG (reference sequence). The CDR3 runs to 15 residues. Here the CDR3 reads CAWSGLAGLSGEQYF. The CDR3 bases are TGTGCCTGGAGTGGTCTAGCGGGATTATCTGGCGAGCAGTACTTC.

The chain couples TRBV9 to TRBJ2-7; D might be TRBD1 or TRBD2, each matching 5 bases. The length of the CDR3 is 14 residues. V lost 3 bases to trimming and J lost 0 bases, with 10 bases between them. Germline-derived CDR1 and CDR2 are SGDLS and YYNGEE. CDR3 nucleotide sequence: TGTGCCAGCAGCGGTACCGGGACCTCCTACGAGCAGTACTTC. This sequence encodes CASSGTGTSYEQYF.

CDR3 protein: CASSPRDSSDTIYF. The CDR3 DNA reads TGTGCCAGCAGCCCAAGGGACAGTTCAGACACCATATATTTT. The rearrangement joins TRBV11-2 to TRBJ1-3, with TRBD1 matching 7 bases. Trimming took 5 bases from V and 8 from J; bases not matched to a gene: 9. The CDR3 is made up of 14 amino acids. The germline CDR1 and CDR2 sequences are SGHAT and FQNNGV. Together with reference TRBV11-2 and TRBJ1-3, the CDR3 gives the full variable domain: EAGVAQSPRYKIIEKRQSVAFWCNPISGHATLYWYQQILGQGPKLLIQFQNNGVVDDSQLPKDRFSAERLKGVDSTLKIQPAKLEDSAVYLCASSPRDSSDTIYFGEGSWLTVV.

This clone showed up just once. The DNA of the CDR3 is TGTGCCAGCAGCTTAGCCTTTTCCCCTAGCGGGAGGGTCCACGAGCAGTACTTC. Amino acids: CASSLAFSPSGRVHEQYF. The rearrangement uses TRBV13 and TRBJ2-7; 12 bases align to TRBD2. CDR3 size: 18 residues. Germline loops: CDR1 PRHDT, CDR2 FYEKMQ (reference sequence). J was trimmed by 5 bases and V by 1 base; bases with no gene match: 12. Full variable domain (rest looked up from reference TRBV13 and TRBJ2-7): AAGVIQSPRHLIKEKRETATLKCYPIPRHDTVYWYQQGPGQDPQFLISFYEKMQSDKGSIPDRFSAQQFSDYHSELNMSSLELGDSALYFCASSLAFSPSGRVHEQYFGPGTRLTVT.

As concerns this clone: Other DNA variants within this sample encode the same CDR3. The J gene is TRBJ2-3, the V gene TRBV6-5; TRBD1 or TRBD2 may be the D gene (6 bases each). V dropped 2 bases and J dropped 2 bases, with 8 bases sitting between them. From germline, CDR1 is MNHEY and CDR2 SVGAGI. The CDR3 has 14 residues. This CDR3 reads CASSYRGPTDTQYF. CDR3 DNA: TGTGCCAGCAGTTACCGGGGGCCCACAGATACGCAGTATTTT.

This sequence joins TRBV18 and TRBJ1-5; no firm D call. Germline V gene lookup returns CDR1 KGHSH and CDR2 LQKENI. This CDR3 has 13 residues. V was cut by 6 bases and J by 2 bases, with 8 bases left in between. As DNA, the CDR3 is TGTGCCAGCTCTGGTGCGGGCAATCAGCCCCAGCATTTT. Protein product: CASSGAGNQPQHF.

J is TRBJ2-2 and V is TRBV14; D gene ambiguous. Looked up from germline, CDR1 is SGHDN and CDR2 is FVKESK. The CDR3 has 14 amino acids. V shed 1 base and J shed 1 base, with 4 bases lying between them. The CDR3 protein is CASSQVQNTGELFF. The CDR3 DNA reads TGTGCCAGCAGCCAAGTCCAGAACACCGGGGAGCTGTTTTTT.

This sequence joins TRBV5-6 and TRBJ2-1, with D uncertain. The V gene's germline CDR1 is SGHDT and CDR2 YYEEEE. The CDR3 runs to 16 residues. V was clipped by 8 bases and J by 7 bases, with 25 bases between them. This CDR3 reads CASKMRWRRRVNEQFF. CDR3 DNA: TGTGCCAGTAAAATGCGGTGGAGACGGAGAGTAAATGAGCAGTTCTTC.

The CDR3 DNA reads as TGTGCCAGCACTCCCAGAGGCTTTAACTATGGCTACACCTTC. Translating gives CASTPRGFNYGYTF. The V and J genes are TRBV25-1 and TRBJ1-2; D is unclear. Deletions cut 7 bases from V and 1 base from J, with 13 bases between. The CDR3 is made up of 14 amino acids. CDR1 and CDR2 (germline): MGHDK, SYGVNS.

For the CDR3, the DNA is TGTGCCAGCAGCTTACGCGAGATCTACGAGCAGTACTTC. It is translated as CASSLREIYEQYF. The chain has TRBV11-2 and TRBJ2-7; the D is unclear. Deletions cut 2 bases from V and 3 bases from J, with 8 bases between. The CDR3 is 13 residues long. CDR1 SGHAT and CDR2 FQNNGV come from the germline V gene.

The V call is TRBV7-8, the J call TRBJ2-7, with D unresolved. The CDR3 is 15 amino acids. V shed 3 bases and J shed 0 bases, with 12 bases lying between them. Germline CDR1 is SGHVS and CDR2 is FQNEAQ. The CDR3 protein is CASSLWIDNSYEQYF. The DNA for the CDR3 is TGTGCCAGCAGCTTGTGGATCGATAACTCCTACGAGCAGTACTTC.